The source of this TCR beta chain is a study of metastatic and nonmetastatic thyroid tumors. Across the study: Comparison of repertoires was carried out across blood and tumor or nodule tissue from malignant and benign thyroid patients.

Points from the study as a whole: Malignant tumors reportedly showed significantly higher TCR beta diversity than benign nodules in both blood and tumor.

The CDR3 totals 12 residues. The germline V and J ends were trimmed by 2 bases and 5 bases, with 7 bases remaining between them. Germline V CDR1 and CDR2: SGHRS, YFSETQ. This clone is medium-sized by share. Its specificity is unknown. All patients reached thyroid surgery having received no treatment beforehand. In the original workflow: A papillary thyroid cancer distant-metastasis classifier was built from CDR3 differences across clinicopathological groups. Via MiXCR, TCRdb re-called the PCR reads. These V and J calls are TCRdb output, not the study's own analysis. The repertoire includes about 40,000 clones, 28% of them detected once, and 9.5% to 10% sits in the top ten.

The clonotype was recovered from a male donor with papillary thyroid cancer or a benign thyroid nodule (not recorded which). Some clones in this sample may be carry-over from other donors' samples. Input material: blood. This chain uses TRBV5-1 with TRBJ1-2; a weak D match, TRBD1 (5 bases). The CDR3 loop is CASSFEGYGYTF. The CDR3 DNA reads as TGCGCCAGCAGCTTCGAGGGGTATGGCTACACCTTC.